This T cell receptor beta chain is drawn from a study of T-cell reconstitution after alpha-beta-depleted transplantation in children. V was trimmed by 3 bases and J by 3 bases, leaving 9 bases between them. This CDR3 region has 13 residues. Germline loops: CDR1 ENHRY, CDR2 SYGVKD. Unique molecular identifiers were incorporated during preparation of the TCRbeta library. Each CDR3 protein is one row after TCRdb ran MiXCR on the PCR reads. The table shows a few hundred thousand distinct CDR3 sequences, with approximately 20% occurring only once. Material: PBMCs from the stem cell graft donor, obtained from the stem cell graft. The clonotype originates from a human donor who donated a stem cell graft to a child with acute lymphoblastic leukemia. The chain employs TRBV10-3 and TRBJ2-7; D gene ambiguous. For the CDR3, the DNA is TGTGCCATCAGTGACGGGTTACACTACGAGCAGTACTTC. Amino acids: CAISDGLHYEQYF.